This passage covers 13 T cell receptor beta chains from one sample sequenced in a study of cytomegalovirus exposure and HLA in healthy donors. PCR employed 60 Vbeta and 13 Jbeta primers. Clones were sequenced by immunoSEQ multiplex PCR, and TCRdb holds only the in-frame ones, with some missing. The sample lists 150,000 to 200,000 clones; 75% to 80% were seen once. What was sequenced was PBMCs. These receptors came from a middle-aged man in good health and CMV-seropositive.

The chain recombines TRBV25-1 with TRBJ2-1; 10 bases line up with TRBD2. This CDR3 spans 16 amino acids. J gave up 5 bases and V 3 bases, and 7 bases lay outside the gene matches. CDR1 and CDR2 (germline): MGHDK, SYGVNS. In DNA form, the CDR3 reads TGTGCCAGCAGTGAGTACAGCGGGAGGGCCCACAATGAGCAGTTCTTC. The encoded protein is CASSEYSGRAHNEQFF.

The rearrangement joins TRBV12-5 to TRBJ2-2, with 8 bases fitting TRBD1. With V trimmed by 5 bases and J by 7 bases, 15 bases remained unmatched. The CDR3 contains 17 residues. Per the germline V gene, CDR1 is LGHNT and CDR2 is FRNRAP. In DNA form, the CDR3 reads TGTGCTAGTGGTATTGTGCTTGGACAGGGCGACGGCGGGGAGCTGTTTTTT. Translation: CASGIVLGQGDGGELFF.

This chain links TRBV10-3 with TRBJ2-7; 11 bases map to TRBD2. The germline V gene has CDR1 ENHRY and CDR2 SYGVKD. V dropped 10 bases and J dropped 2; count of bases not matched to a gene: 7. The CDR3 length is 14 residues. CDR3 amino acids: CATRGLAEAYEQYF. CDR3 in DNA: TGTGCCACCCGGGGACTAGCGGAAGCCTACGAGCAGTACTTC.

The chain joins TRBV5-4 to TRBJ1-2; 9 bases are a match to TRBD1. Per the germline V gene, CDR1 is SGHNT and CDR2 is YYREEE (reference sequence). The CDR3 has 14 residues. The junction had 5 bases not matched to a gene; V was cut back by 3 bases and J by 5 bases. In DNA form, the CDR3 reads TGTGCCAGCAGCTCCCCCGGACAGGGGTATGGCTACACCTTC. This sequence encodes CASSSPGQGYGYTF.

This clone was picked up a small number of times. The chain employs TRBV7-9 and TRBJ2-7; the D gene is possibly TRBD2 (5 bases). The V and J ends lost 5 bases and 6 bases respectively, with 17 bases between them. Germline values: CDR1 SEHNR, CDR2 FQNEAQ (reference sequence). The CDR3 consists of 14 residues. The CDR3 nucleotides read TGTGCCAGCAGCCCGCGGGCTCTAGCTGGCGAGCAGTACTTC. Amino acid sequence: CASSPRALAGEQYF. Full variable domain (remainder filled in from reference TRBV7-9 and TRBJ2-7): DTGVSQNPRHKITKRGQNVTFRCDPISEHNRLYWYRQTLGQGPEFLTYFQNEAQLEKSRLLSDRFSAERPKGSFSTLEIQRTEQGDSAMYLCASSPRALAGEQYFGPGTRLTVT.

The J gene is TRBJ2-2, the V gene TRBV27; 8 nucleotides align to TRBD2. Looked up from germline, CDR1 is MNHEY and CDR2 is SMNVEV (reference sequence). The CDR3 contains 17 residues. The V gene end was trimmed by 4 bases and the J gene end by 0 bases; junction bases not matched to a gene: 7. DNA for the CDR3: TGTGCCAGCAGTTCGACTAGCGCCCCGGCGAACACCGGGGAGCTGTTTTTT. Its protein is CASSSTSAPANTGELFF.

V usage is TRBV6-1 and J usage is TRBJ1-2; a possible D gene is TRBD1 (6 bases). Germline V gives CDR1 MNHNS, CDR2 SASEGT. The CDR3 has 14 residues. The V gene lost 7 bases and the J gene lost 6 bases, with 18 bases spanning the gap. CDR3 residues: CASITSGGRDGYTF. CDR3 nucleotide sequence: TGTGCCAGCATCACTTCGGGGGGGCGCGATGGCTACACCTTC.

A remark on this clone: This specimen includes other DNA sequences encoding the same CDR3. The chain couples TRBV4-1 to TRBJ2-7; 11 positions match TRBD2. The CDR3 consists of 14 residues. V lost 6 bases to trimming and J lost 4 bases; unmatched junction nucleotides: 5. In germline, CDR1 is MGHRA, CDR2 YSYEKL. CDR3 DNA: TGCGCCAGCAGTACTAGCGGGAGTATATACGAGCAGTACTTC. Residues: CASSTSGSIYEQYF.

This clone was picked up one time. This chain's CDR3 is CASSEQVEKLFF. CDR3 coding DNA: TGTGCCAGCAGCGAACAGGTTGAAAAACTGTTTTTT. The rearrangement links TRBV11-2 to TRBJ1-4; the D gene is possibly TRBD1 (5 bases). V was pared by 5 bases and J by 7 bases, with 8 bases between. This CDR3 is 12 amino acids long. Germline V gene data show CDR1 as SGHAT and CDR2 as FQNNGV.

V and J are TRBV29-1 and TRBJ2-1; TRBD1 is a possible D gene (6 bases). Trimming took 4 bases from V and 4 from J, leaving 23 bases between them. Germline values: CDR1 SQVTM, CDR2 ANQGSEA. This CDR3 is built from 17 residues. The CDR3 DNA is TGCAGCGTTGGAGGCGCAGGGGCGATAGGTGCTTACAATGAGCAGTTCTTC. Encoded protein: CSVGGAGAIGAYNEQFF.

The chain has TRBV5-1 and TRBJ2-3; 8 bases fit TRBD1. Per the germline V gene, CDR1 is SGHRS and CDR2 is YFSETQ. There are 16 residues in the CDR3. J was trimmed by 3 bases and V by 4 bases; bases with no gene match: 10. The CDR3 DNA follows: TGCGCCAGCAGCCTGGACAGGGCGGTTCCGACAGATACGCAGTATTTT. This translates into CASSLDRAVPTDTQYF.

This chain joins TRBV6-1 and TRBJ2-3; 9 bases fit TRBD1. In germline, CDR1 is MNHNS, CDR2 SASEGT. V shed 5 bases and J 2 bases; nucleotides not matched to a gene: 5. The CDR3 totals 15 residues. This CDR3 reads CASSTGTGYTDTQYF. For the CDR3, the DNA is TGTGCCAGCAGTACCGGGACAGGGTACACAGATACGCAGTATTTT.

The V gene is TRBV27, the J gene TRBJ2-1, with 8 bases aligning to TRBD2. The trim removed 6 bases at V and 2 bases at J, leaving 9 bases unmatched. Germline V gene data show CDR1 as MNHEY and CDR2 as SMNVEV (reference sequence). This CDR3 has 16 amino acids. CDR3 in amino acids: CASRALAGGTYNEQFF. CDR3 coding DNA: TGTGCCAGCAGGGCCCTCGCGGGAGGCACCTACAATGAGCAGTTCTTC.